One sample yielded the 11 T cell receptor beta chains listed below, sequenced in a study of shared clonotypes between healthy human individuals. TCRdb's copy holds only in-frame clones and misses some; the assay was immunoSEQ multiplex PCR. Here the sample spans approximately 1,000,000 clones, approximately 77% being singletons. The sequenced sample was memory CD4+ T cells from PBMCs. Stated subset: CD45RA-negative fraction. These receptors came from a man between 18 and 35 years old in good health. Some clones in this sample may be carry-over from other donors' samples.

V is TRBV7-2 and J is TRBJ2-5; D remains ambiguous. The CDR3 is 14 amino acids. CDR1 and CDR2 from the germline V gene are SGHTA and FQGNSA. Trimming shortened V by 1 base and J by 5 bases, and 11 bases separated the two germline ends. Written as DNA, the CDR3 is TGTGCCAGCAGCTTAGTTCGGAACTCCGAGACCCAGTACTTC. Translation gives CASSLVRNSETQYF.

The CDR3 loop reads CAGNDKQETQYF. The CDR3 DNA follows: TGTGCCGGAAACGACAAACAGGAGACCCAGTACTTC. This chain joins TRBV11-2 and TRBJ2-5; D is undetermined. The CDR3 has 12 amino acids. Per germline, CDR1 SGHAT and CDR2 FQNNGV. Trimming removed 11 bases from V and 5 bases from J, with 15 bases in between.

This sequence joins TRBV2 and TRBJ2-2; TRBD1 matches 7 bases. The CDR3 runs to 14 residues. The junction had 8 bases not matched to a gene; V was cut back by 10 bases and J by 3 bases. Germline V gene sequence: CDR1 SNHLY, CDR2 FYNNEI. The CDR3, as DNA: TGTGCCACCAACGACAGGGCGGACACCGGGGAGCTGTTTTTT. Its protein is CATNDRADTGELFF.

This sequence joins TRBV27 and TRBJ2-2, with 10 positions matching TRBD2. CDR1 and CDR2 (germline): MNHEY, SMNVEV (reference sequence). CDR3 length: 16 amino acids. J was trimmed by 8 bases and V by 3 bases; bases with no gene match: 9. CDR3 nucleotides: TGTGCCAGCAGTTTCTACCTAGCGGGAGTTTCGGGGGAGCTGTTTTTT. It yields the protein CASSFYLAGVSGELFF.

The chain employs TRBV27 and TRBJ2-7; 11 nucleotides agree with TRBD2. The CDR3 has 15 amino acids. Germline V lookup: CDR1 MNHEY, CDR2 SMNVEV (reference sequence). V was clipped by 6 bases and J by 2 bases; unmatched bases: 6. The CDR3 loop reads CASRRGTSGAYEQYF. In nucleotides, the CDR3 is TGTGCCAGCAGACGGGGGACTAGCGGAGCCTACGAGCAGTACTTC.

There are a few counts of this clone. The same CDR3 can be traced to other DNA sequences in this sample. The J gene is TRBJ1-2, the V gene TRBV19, with 9 nucleotides matching TRBD1. The CDR3 runs to 13 residues. Germline V gives CDR1 LNHDA, CDR2 SQIVND (reference sequence). Trimming cost V 5 bases and J 4 bases; bases outside gene matches: 2. The DNA of the CDR3 is TGTGCCAGTAGTGTGGGACAGGGCTATGGCTACACCTTC. Residues: CASSVGQGYGYTF.

To note about this clone: A much larger clonotype is one base distant, so this may be a read error. CDR3 in amino acids: CASSNDSSNEKLFF. The CDR3, as DNA: TGCGCCAGCAGCAACGACAGTTCTAATGAAAAACTGTTTTTT. This chain connects TRBV4-3 to TRBJ1-4; maybe TRBD1 (5 bases). This CDR3 has 14 residues. V was clipped by 5 bases and J by 3 bases, with 10 bases between them. Germline V gene sequence: CDR1 LGHNA, CDR2 YSLEER.

The chain carries TRBV5-1 and TRBJ2-7; 10 bases match TRBD1. The ends lost 0 bases at V and 5 bases at J; junction bases unmatched: 8. CDR3 length: 16 amino acids. CDR1 and CDR2 from the germline V gene are SGHRS and YFSETQ. CDR3 amino acids: CASSLGPGGQGHEQYF. In DNA, the CDR3 is TGCGCCAGCAGCTTGGGCCCGGGGGGACAGGGGCACGAGCAGTACTTC.

Concerning this clone: The same CDR3 can be traced to other DNA sequences in this sample. The chain is built from TRBV28 and TRBJ2-5; 7 nucleotides line up with TRBD1. Germline lookup yields CDR1 MDHEN and CDR2 SYDVKM. This CDR3 contains 14 residues. V shed 6 bases and J 2 bases; nucleotides not matched to a gene: 6. The CDR3 is CASRVGTAQETQYF. The CDR3 nucleotides read TGTGCCAGCAGAGTCGGGACAGCGCAAGAGACCCAGTACTTC. The full variable domain, completed using reference TRBV28 and TRBJ2-5, is DVKVTQSSRYLVKRTGEKVFLECVQDMDHENMFWYRQDPGLGLRLIYFSYDVKMKEKGDIPEGYSVSREKKERFSLILESASTNQTSMYLCASRVGTAQETQYFGPGTRLLVL.

This chain links TRBV7-2 with TRBJ2-1; D is unresolved. This CDR3 is built from 12 residues. V shed 2 bases and J shed 13 bases, with 12 bases lying between them. Germline CDR1 and CDR2: SGHTA and FQGNSA. CDR3 coding DNA: TGTGCCAGCAGCTTATCGAGTCGGGCCCAGTTCTTC. It yields the protein CASSLSSRAQFF.

The rearrangement links TRBV2 to TRBJ1-1, with TRBD1 matching over 8 bases. The CDR3 covers 15 residues. Germline V lookup: CDR1 SNHLY, CDR2 FYNNEI. V was pared by 2 bases and J by 2 bases, with 4 bases of the junction left unmatched. CDR3 bases: TGTGCCAGCAGTGAAAAGACAGGGGTTAACACTGAAGCTTTCTTT. Its translation: CASSEKTGVNTEAFF. The full variable domain, in which reference TRBV2 and TRBJ1-1 provide the parts outside the CDR3, is EPEVTQTPSHQVTQMGQEVILRCVPISNHLYFYWYRQILGQKVEFLVSFYNNEISEKSEIFDDQFSVERPDGSNFTLKIRSTKLEDSAMYFCASSEKTGVNTEAFFGQGTRLTVV.